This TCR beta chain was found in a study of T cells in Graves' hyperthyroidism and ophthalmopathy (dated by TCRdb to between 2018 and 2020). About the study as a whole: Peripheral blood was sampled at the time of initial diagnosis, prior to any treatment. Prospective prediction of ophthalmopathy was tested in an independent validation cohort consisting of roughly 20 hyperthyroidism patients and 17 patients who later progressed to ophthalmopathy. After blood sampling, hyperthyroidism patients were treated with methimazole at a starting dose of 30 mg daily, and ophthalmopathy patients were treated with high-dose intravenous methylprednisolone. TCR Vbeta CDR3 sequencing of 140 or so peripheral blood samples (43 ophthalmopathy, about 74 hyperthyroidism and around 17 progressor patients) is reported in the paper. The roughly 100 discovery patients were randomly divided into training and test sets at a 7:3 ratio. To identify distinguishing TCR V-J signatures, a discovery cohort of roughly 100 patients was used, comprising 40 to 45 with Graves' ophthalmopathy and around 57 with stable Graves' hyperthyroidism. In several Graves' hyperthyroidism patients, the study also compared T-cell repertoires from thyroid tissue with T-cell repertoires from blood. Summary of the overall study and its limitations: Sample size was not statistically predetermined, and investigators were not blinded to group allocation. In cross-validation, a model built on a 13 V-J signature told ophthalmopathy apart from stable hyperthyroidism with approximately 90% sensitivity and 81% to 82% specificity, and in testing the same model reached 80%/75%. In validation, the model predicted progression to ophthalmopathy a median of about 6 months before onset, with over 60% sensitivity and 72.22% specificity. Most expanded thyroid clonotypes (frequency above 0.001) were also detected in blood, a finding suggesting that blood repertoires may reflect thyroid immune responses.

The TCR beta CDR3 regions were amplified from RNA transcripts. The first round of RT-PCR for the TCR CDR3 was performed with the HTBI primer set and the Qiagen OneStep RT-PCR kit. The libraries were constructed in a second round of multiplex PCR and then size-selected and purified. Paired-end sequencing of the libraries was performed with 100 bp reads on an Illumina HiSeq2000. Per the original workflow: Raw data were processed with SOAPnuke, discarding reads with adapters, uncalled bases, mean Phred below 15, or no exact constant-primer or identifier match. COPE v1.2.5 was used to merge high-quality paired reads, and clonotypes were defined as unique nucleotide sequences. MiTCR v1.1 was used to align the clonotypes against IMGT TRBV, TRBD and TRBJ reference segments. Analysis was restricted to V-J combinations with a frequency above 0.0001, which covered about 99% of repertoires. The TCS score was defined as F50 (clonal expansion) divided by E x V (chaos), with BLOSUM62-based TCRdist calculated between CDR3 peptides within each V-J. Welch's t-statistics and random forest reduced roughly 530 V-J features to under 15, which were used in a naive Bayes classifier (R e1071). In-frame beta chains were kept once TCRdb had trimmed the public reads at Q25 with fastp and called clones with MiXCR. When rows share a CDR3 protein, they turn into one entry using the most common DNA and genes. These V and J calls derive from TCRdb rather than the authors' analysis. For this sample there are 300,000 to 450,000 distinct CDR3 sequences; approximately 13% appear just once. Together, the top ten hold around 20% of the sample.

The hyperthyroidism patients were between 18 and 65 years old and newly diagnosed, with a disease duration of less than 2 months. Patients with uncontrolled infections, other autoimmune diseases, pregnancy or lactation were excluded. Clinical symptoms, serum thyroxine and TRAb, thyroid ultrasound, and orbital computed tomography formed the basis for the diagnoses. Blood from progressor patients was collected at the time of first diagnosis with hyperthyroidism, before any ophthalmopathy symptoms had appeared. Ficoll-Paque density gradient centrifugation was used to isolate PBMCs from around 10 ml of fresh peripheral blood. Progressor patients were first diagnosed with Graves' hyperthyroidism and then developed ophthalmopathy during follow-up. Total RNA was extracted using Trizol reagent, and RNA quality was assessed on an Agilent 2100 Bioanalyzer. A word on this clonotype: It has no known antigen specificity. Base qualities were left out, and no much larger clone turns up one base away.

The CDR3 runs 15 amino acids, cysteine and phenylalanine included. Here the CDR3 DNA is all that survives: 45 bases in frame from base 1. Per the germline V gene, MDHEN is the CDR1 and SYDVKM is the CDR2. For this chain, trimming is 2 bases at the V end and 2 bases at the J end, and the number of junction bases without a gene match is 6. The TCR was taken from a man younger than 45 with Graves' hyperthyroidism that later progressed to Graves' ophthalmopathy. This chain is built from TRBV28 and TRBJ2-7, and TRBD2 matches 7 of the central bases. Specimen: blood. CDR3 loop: CASSLPGRGAYEQYF. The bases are TGTGCCAGCAGTTTACCGGGACGGGGGGCCTACGAGCAGTACTTC.